The 28 T cell receptor beta chains below were found in one sample sequenced in a study of shared clonotypes between healthy human individuals. Here immunoSEQ multiplex PCR was the method, and the copy in TCRdb shows in-frame clones only, minus some. The table shows roughly 1.5 million clones, with 95% to 99% occurring only once. The specimen was naive CD4+ T cells sorted from blood. As for subset: CD45RA+ positively selected. Every receptor here comes from a man aged 25-45 years in good health.

This clone showed up just once. This sequence joins TRBV7-6 and TRBJ2-3; 9 nucleotides match TRBD2. The CDR3 loop spans 16 amino acids. The V and J ends lost 4 bases and 2 bases, in that order; junction bases with no gene match: 7. Looked up from germline, CDR1 is SGHVS and CDR2 is FNYEAQ. CDR3 loop: CASSSQTSGYTDTQYF. CDR3 sequence (DNA): TGTGCCAGCAGCTCCCAGACTAGCGGCTACACAGATACGCAGTATTTT.

This clone was found once. A read error may account for a junction end that differs from germline. This chain uses TRBV6-6 with TRBJ2-7, with D unresolved. CDR1 is MNHNY and CDR2 is SVGAGI in the germline V gene (reference sequence). There are 12 residues in the CDR3. The CDR3 nucleotides read TGTGCCAGCAGTAACTCGGTCTACGAGCAGTACTTC. Its translation: CASSNSVYEQYF.

This sequence joins TRBV10-3 and TRBJ2-7, with 7 nucleotides matching TRBD1. The CDR3 has 15 amino acids. V lost 0 bases, J lost 5 bases, and 7 bases stayed unmatched. CDR1 is ENHRY, CDR2 SYGVKD, per germline. The CDR3 is CAISESGTAIHEQYF. The DNA of the CDR3 is TGTGCCATCAGTGAGTCCGGGACAGCCATCCACGAGCAGTACTTC.

The chain links TRBV7-2 to TRBJ2-1; TRBD1 is a possible D gene (5 bases). The germline V gene encodes CDR1 SGHTA and CDR2 FQGNSA. The V end lost 1 base, the J end lost 0 bases, and 7 bases lay between the germline ends. This CDR3 comprises 15 residues. CDR3 protein: CASSLGQISYNEQFF. For the CDR3, the DNA is TGTGCCAGCAGCTTAGGACAGATCTCCTACAATGAGCAGTTCTTC.

The V gene is TRBV11-2, the J gene TRBJ2-3; D uncertain. Germline V lookup: CDR1 SGHAT, CDR2 FQNNGV. The CDR3 extends over 17 amino acids. V lost 0 bases and J 2 bases, leaving 15 bases between the germline ends. Written as DNA, the CDR3 is TGTGCCAGCAGCTTAGAAGGGTTACTAACCCTCACAGATACGCAGTATTTT. Residues: CASSLEGLLTLTDTQYF. Drawing the rest from reference TRBV11-2 and TRBJ2-3, the complete variable domain is EAGVAQSPRYKIIEKRQSVAFWCNPISGHATLYWYQQILGQGPKLLIQFQNNGVVDDSQLPKDRFSAERLKGVDSTLKIQPAKLEDSAVYLCASSLEGLLTLTDTQYFGPGTRLTVL.

The chain has TRBV27 and TRBJ2-7, with TRBD1 identical over 8 bases. The CDR3 totals 18 residues. The junction had 16 bases not matched to a gene; V was cut back by 2 bases and J by 4 bases. From germline, CDR1 is MNHEY and CDR2 SMNVEV (reference sequence). The CDR3 region is CASSLRWTGLSVVYEQYF. As DNA, the CDR3 is TGTGCCAGCAGTTTAAGGTGGACAGGGCTCTCCGTCGTATACGAGCAGTACTTC.

The V gene is TRBV29-1, the J gene TRBJ2-7; no definite D call. V shed 0 bases and J shed 10 bases, with 16 bases lying between them. The CDR3 is 13 amino acids. Germline assignment: CDR1 SQVTM and CDR2 ANQGSEA. The DNA for the CDR3 is TGCAGCGTTGAAGAATTAAGATCTCGTAATCAGTACTTC. Protein: CSVEELRSRNQYF.

This chain links TRBV7-2 with TRBJ2-7, with 8 bases aligning to TRBD2. The CDR3 runs 14 residues. The germline CDR1 and CDR2 sequences are SGHTA and FQGNSA. Trimming removed 6 bases from V and 7 bases from J; junction bases left unmatched: 11. This CDR3 is CASRETVPGGEQYF. The DNA for the CDR3 is TGTGCCAGCAGGGAGACAGTCCCGGGGGGGGAGCAGTACTTC.

The V gene is TRBV28, the J gene TRBJ1-5, with a tentative D call TRBD1 (6 bases). This CDR3 is 14 amino acids long. V was cut by 6 bases and J by 2 bases, with 11 bases left in between. Germline lookup yields CDR1 MDHEN and CDR2 SYDVKM. Written as DNA, the CDR3 is TGTGCCAGCAGAGGGGGTTACGGCAATCAGCCCCAGCATTTT. Translation gives CASRGGYGNQPQHF.

This chain links TRBV7-9 with TRBJ1-3; D call uncertain. Germline assignment: CDR1 SEHNR and CDR2 FQNEAQ (reference sequence). V lost 2 bases and J lost 3, with 2 bases in between. This CDR3 region has 12 residues. DNA of the CDR3: TGTGCCAGCAGCTTAATTGGAAACACCATATATTTT. It specifies CASSLIGNTIYF. Together with reference TRBV7-9 and TRBJ1-3, the CDR3 gives the full variable domain: DTGVSQNPRHKITKRGQNVTFRCDPISEHNRLYWYRQTLGQGPEFLTYFQNEAQLEKSRLLSDRFSAERPKGSFSTLEIQRTEQGDSAMYLCASSLIGNTIYFGEGSWLTVV.

V gene TRBV28 combines with J gene TRBJ1-1; 7 nucleotides agree with TRBD1. There are 12 residues in the CDR3. Germline loops: CDR1 MDHEN, CDR2 SYDVKM. The ends lost 6 bases at V and 6 bases at J; junction bases unmatched: 4. The CDR3 region has the DNA TGTGCCAGCAGAGTGAGGGGGCCTGAAGCTTTCTTT. The encoded protein is CASRVRGPEAFF.

The chain uses TRBV7-2 and TRBJ2-1; D is undetermined. Per germline, CDR1 SGHTA and CDR2 FQGNSA. The CDR3 has 14 amino acids. The V gene lost 2 bases and the J gene lost 10 bases, with 15 bases spanning the gap. The CDR3 loop reads CASSLNRVSREQFF. The DNA of the CDR3 is TGTGCCAGCAGCTTAAATAGGGTTTCAAGAGAGCAGTTCTTC.

The genes are TRBV27 and TRBJ2-7, with 14 bases identical to TRBD2. Germline V CDR1 and CDR2: MNHEY, SMNVEV (reference sequence). The junction had 7 bases not matched to a gene; V was cut back by 0 bases and J by 3 bases. There are 18 residues in the CDR3. The CDR3 spells CASSLSGTSGGFRYEQYF. DNA of the CDR3: TGTGCCAGCAGTTTATCCGGGACTAGCGGGGGATTTCGCTACGAGCAGTACTTC.

This chain links TRBV5-4 with TRBJ2-3; 14 positions agree with TRBD2. This CDR3 has 19 residues. Germline loops: CDR1 SGHNT, CDR2 YYREEE (reference sequence). Unmatched junction bases numbered 12, after V lost 5 bases and J lost 1 base. Here the CDR3 DNA reads TGTGCCAGCAGTCCTCCGGGACTAGCGGGAGTCGGGCGCACAGATACGCAGTATTTT. Its translation is CASSPPGLAGVGRTDTQYF. The entire variable domain, with the rest obtained from reference TRBV5-4 and TRBJ2-3, is as follows: ETGVTQSPTHLIKTRGQQVTLRCSSQSGHNTVSWYQQALGQGPQFIFQYYREEENGRGNFPPRFSGLQFPNYSSELNVNALELDDSALYLCASSPPGLAGVGRTDTQYFGPGTRLTVL.

The J gene is TRBJ2-5, the V gene TRBV14; 7 bases agree with TRBD2. The V segment lost 6 bases and the J segment 3 bases; nucleotides outside the gene matches: 4. Germline V lookup: CDR1 SGHDN, CDR2 FVKESK. The CDR3 sequence is 13 residues long. CDR3 protein: CASRYTSEETQYF. CDR3 bases: TGTGCCAGCAGGTATACTAGCGAAGAGACCCAGTACTTC.

The chain combines TRBV7-8 with TRBJ2-1, with 13 bases identical to TRBD2. V lost 1 base and J lost 4; bases outside the gene matches: 4. This CDR3 has 17 amino acids. Germline CDR1 reads SGHVS; CDR2 reads FQNEAQ. CDR3 sequence: CASSLETSGGNYNEQFF. Here the CDR3 DNA reads TGTGCCAGCAGCTTAGAGACTAGCGGGGGGAATTACAATGAGCAGTTCTTC.

A note on this clone: This same CDR3 is encoded by further DNA sequences in the sample. The chain recombines TRBV5-1 with TRBJ2-1; the match to TRBD2 covers 14 bases. The CDR3 spans 17 residues. CDR1 is SGHRS and CDR2 is YFSETQ in the germline V gene. J lost 1 base, V lost 4 bases, and 4 bases had no gene match. The DNA for the CDR3 is TGCGCCAGCAGCCCGGGACTAGCGGGAGTGTCCTACAATGAGCAGTTCTTC. Translating gives CASSPGLAGVSYNEQFF.

A remark on this clone: This sample includes further DNA sequences coding for the same CDR3. The CDR3 loop is CASSSPNTGELFF. In nucleotides, the CDR3 is TGTGCCAGCAGCTCCCCTAACACCGGGGAGCTGTTTTTT. The chain joins TRBV7-2 to TRBJ2-2; D remains ambiguous. V lost 4 bases and J lost 2, with 5 bases in between. Germline values: CDR1 SGHTA, CDR2 FQGNSA. CDR3 length: 13 residues.

The V and J genes are TRBV2 and TRBJ2-1; the match to TRBD2 covers 9 bases. Germline V gives CDR1 SNHLY, CDR2 FYNNEI. There are 14 residues in the CDR3. J was trimmed by 3 bases and V by 10 bases; bases with no gene match: 7. Here the CDR3 reads CATGGRAIYNEQFF. In nucleotides, the CDR3 is TGTGCCACCGGCGGGAGGGCCATCTACAATGAGCAGTTCTTC. The full variable domain, in which reference TRBV2 and TRBJ2-1 provide the parts outside the CDR3, is EPEVTQTPSHQVTQMGQEVILRCVPISNHLYFYWYRQILGQKVEFLVSFYNNEISEKSEIFDDQFSVERPDGSNFTLKIRSTKLEDSAMYFCATGGRAIYNEQFFGPGTRLTVL.

The rearrangement joins TRBV19 to TRBJ1-1; TRBD1 matches at 7 bases. The CDR3 contains 14 residues. V lost 5 bases and J lost 4; bases outside the gene matches: 7. The germline V gene has CDR1 LNHDA and CDR2 SQIVND (reference sequence). The CDR3 loop is CASSASRDSTEAFF. The CDR3 DNA reads TGTGCCAGTAGTGCCTCCCGGGACAGCACTGAAGCTTTCTTT.

This chain joins TRBV21-1 and TRBJ2-2; the table's D gene call, TRBD1, was not cross checked with the DNA. TRBV21-1 is deemed a pseudogene. The CDR3 runs 16 residues. The CDR3 region has the DNA TGTGCCAGCGCCCGGACAAAGGCCTCAACGGGCGGGGAGCTGTTTTTT. Amino acids: CASARTKASTGGELFF.

This clone was recorded once. The genes are TRBV4-1 and TRBJ2-7, with 8 bases fitting TRBD2. V lost 2 bases and J lost 3; bases outside the gene matches: 6. Germline CDR1 and CDR2: MGHRA and YSYEKL. CDR3 length equals 15 residues. DNA of the CDR3: TGCGCCAGCAGCCAAAATAGCGGGAATTTCTACGAGCAGTACTTC. Protein: CASSQNSGNFYEQYF.

The chain combines TRBV2 with TRBJ1-4, with 7 bases matching TRBD1. Germline V gene lookup returns CDR1 SNHLY and CDR2 FYNNEI. J was trimmed by 7 bases and V by 10 bases; bases with no gene match: 12. The CDR3 is 14 residues long. DNA of the CDR3: TGTGCCACGGTACAGGGGTATGGGAGTGAAAAACTGTTTTTT. This gives the protein CATVQGYGSEKLFF.

The chain combines TRBV10-1 with TRBJ2-7; D gene ambiguous. The CDR3 has 14 amino acids. CDR1 is WNHNN, CDR2 SYGVQD, per germline (reference sequence). V was cut by 5 bases and J by 2 bases, with 13 bases left in between. The CDR3 region has the DNA TGCGCCAGCAGTCGGGCAGGTGGCCCCTACGAGCAGTACTTC. Amino acid sequence: CASSRAGGPYEQYF.

A single count supports this clone. V gene TRBV2 combines with J gene TRBJ1-1; D uncertain. CDR1 SNHLY and CDR2 FYNNEI come from the germline V gene. The CDR3 is made up of 14 amino acids. The V and J ends lost 0 bases and 6 bases respectively, with 11 bases between them. CDR3: CASSEASTTSEAFF. The CDR3 bases are TGTGCCAGCAGTGAAGCATCGACAACGTCTGAAGCTTTCTTT. Complete variable domain (other parts from reference TRBV2 and TRBJ1-1): EPEVTQTPSHQVTQMGQEVILRCVPISNHLYFYWYRQILGQKVEFLVSFYNNEISEKSEIFDDQFSVERPDGSNFTLKIRSTKLEDSAMYFCASSEASTTSEAFFGQGTRLTVV.

This sequence joins TRBV20-1 and TRBJ2-5, with D perhaps assigned TRBD1 or TRBD2 (5 bases each). The CDR3 totals 9 residues. Germline V gene data show CDR1 as DFQATT and CDR2 as SNEGSKA (reference sequence). Written as DNA, the CDR3 is TGCAGCGGTGGGGGGACCCAGTACTTC. Amino acid sequence: CSGGGTQYF.

The chain employs TRBV28 and TRBJ1-1; 7 nucleotides align to TRBD1. With 6 bases clipped from V and 11 bases from J, the junction kept 15 bases outside the gene matches. The CDR3 runs 14 residues. Germline V lookup: CDR1 MDHEN, CDR2 SYDVKM. CDR3 in amino acids: CASSRRGPSGLAFF. DNA of the CDR3: TGTGCCAGCAGCCGAAGGGGGCCCTCTGGATTGGCTTTCTTT.

This chain connects TRBV10-3 to TRBJ2-2, with 7 bases matching TRBD1. The CDR3 is 14 residues long. J lost 4 bases, V lost 11 bases, and 10 bases had no gene match. Germline-derived CDR1 and CDR2 are ENHRY and SYGVKD. In nucleotides, the CDR3 is TGTGCCTCCACGAGTAGGGGGCCCACCGGGGAGCTGTTTTTT. Its protein is CASTSRGPTGELFF.